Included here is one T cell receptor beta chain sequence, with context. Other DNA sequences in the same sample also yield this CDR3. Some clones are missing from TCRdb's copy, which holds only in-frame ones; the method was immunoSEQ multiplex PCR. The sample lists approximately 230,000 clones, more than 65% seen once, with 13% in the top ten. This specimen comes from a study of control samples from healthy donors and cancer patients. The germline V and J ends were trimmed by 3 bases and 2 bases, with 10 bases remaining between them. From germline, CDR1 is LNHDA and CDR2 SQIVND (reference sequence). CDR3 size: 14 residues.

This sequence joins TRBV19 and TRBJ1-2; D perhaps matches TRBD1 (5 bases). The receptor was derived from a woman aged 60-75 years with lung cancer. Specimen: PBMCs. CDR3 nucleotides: TGTGCCAGTAGTATCGGGGGAGGGAACTATGGCTACACCTTC. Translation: CASSIGGGNYGYTF.